This TCR beta chain was identified during a study of blood T cell repertoires in COVID-19. Libraries were prepared by immunoSEQ multiplex PCR; TCRdb keeps only in-frame clonotypes and omits some of them. The data contain approximately 21,000 clones, 70% to 90% of them seen just once; the ten biggest clones take up over 15%. The CDR3 sequence is 14 residues long. V lost 1 base and J 7 bases, leaving 13 bases between the germline ends. Germline CDR1 MNHEY, CDR2 SVGAGI. This clone showed up just a few times. The specimen was peripheral blood. The chain carries TRBV6-5 and TRBJ1-2; D is ambiguous. This receptor was taken from a human donor with acute or convalescent COVID-19. The donor label of this sample is uncertain. The CDR3 bases are TGTGCCAGCAGTTACTTCGGGAGACCGGGTGGCTACACCTTC. Encoded protein: CASSYFGRPGGYTF.